Shown below are 5 T cell receptor beta chains from a single sample sequenced in a study of blood T cell repertoires in COVID-19. Some clones are missing from TCRdb's copy, which holds only in-frame ones; the method was immunoSEQ multiplex PCR. The data contain 150,000 to 200,000 clones, 70% to 90% of them singletons. The sample taken for sequencing was peripheral blood. Every receptor here comes from a man between 18 and 35 years old with acute or convalescent COVID-19.

The chain combines TRBV12-5 with TRBJ2-3; D possibly corresponds to TRBD2 (6 bases). Trimming stripped 1 base from V and 0 bases from J, with 11 bases between. Germline assignment: CDR1 LGHNT and CDR2 FRNRAP. CDR3 length equals 16 residues. The CDR3 nucleotides are TGTGCTAGTGGTTTGGCCCGGGACTCGAGCACAGATACGCAGTATTTT. The encoded protein is CASGLARDSSTDTQYF. Full variable domain (outside the CDR3, taken from reference TRBV12-5 and TRBJ2-3): DARVTQTPRHKVTEMGQEVTMRCQPILGHNTVFWYRQTMMQGLELLAYFRNRAPLDDSGMPKDRFSAEMPDATLATLKIQPSEPRDSAVYFCASGLARDSSTDTQYFGPGTRLTVL.

The chain links TRBV30 to TRBJ1-4; D gene ambiguous. The germline V gene has CDR1 GTSNPN and CDR2 SVGIG (reference sequence). V was shortened by 3 bases and J by 0 bases, with 8 bases between the two germline ends. The CDR3 covers 14 residues. The CDR3 loop is CAWSLSATNEKLFF. DNA for the CDR3: TGTGCCTGGAGCCTCAGTGCAACTAATGAAAAACTGTTTTTT.

The V gene is TRBV7-2, the J gene TRBJ2-5, with 8 bases fitting TRBD2. Germline CDR1 is SGHTA and CDR2 is FQGNSA. CDR3 length: 16 residues. V was pared by 5 bases and J by 3 bases, with 11 bases of the junction left unmatched. The CDR3 sequence: CASSPLGGGIKETQYF. CDR3 nucleotides: TGTGCCAGCAGCCCCCTCGGGGGGGGAATAAAAGAGACCCAGTACTTC.

V and J are TRBV6-1 and TRBJ1-2, with unresolved D. The germline gives CDR1 MNHNS, CDR2 SASEGT. This CDR3 is built from 13 residues. V lost 2 bases and J lost 5, with 9 bases in between. The CDR3 loop reads CASSELGVYGYTF. Here the CDR3 DNA reads TGTGCCAGCAGTGAACTCGGGGTTTATGGCTACACCTTC.

The CDR3 bases are TGCGCCAGCAGCCAAGGACAGGGGATCTACGAGCAGTACGTC. Amino acids: CASSQGQGIYEQYV. The rearrangement links TRBV4-1 to TRBJ2-7; 8 nucleotides align to TRBD1. The V gene end was trimmed by 1 base and the J gene end by 3 bases; junction bases not matched to a gene: 2. The CDR3 is 14 amino acids. Germline assignment: CDR1 MGHRA and CDR2 YSYEKL.